The clone carrying this T cell receptor beta chain was seen more than once but under ten times. This specimen comes from a study of T-cell reconstitution after alpha-beta-depleted transplantation in children. The CDR3 runs to 13 residues. Trimming took 0 bases from V and 7 from J, leaving 12 bases between them. Germline V gives CDR1 GTSNPN, CDR2 SVGIG (reference sequence). The library targeted TCRbeta and was prepared with unique molecular identifiers. TCRdb re-called the PCR reads with MiXCR, one entry per CDR3 protein. The table shows approximately 400,000 distinct CDR3 sequences, with roughly a tenth occurring only once.

This chain connects TRBV30 to TRBJ1-2, with a possible D match to TRBD1 (6 bases). This clonotype originated in a human donor who donated a stem cell graft to a child with acute myeloid leukemia. Sequenced material: PBMCs from the stem cell graft donor, taken from the stem cell graft. The CDR3 loop is CAWSVYRDIGYTF. CDR3 nucleotide sequence: TGTGCCTGGAGTGTATACAGGGACATTGGCTACACCTTC.